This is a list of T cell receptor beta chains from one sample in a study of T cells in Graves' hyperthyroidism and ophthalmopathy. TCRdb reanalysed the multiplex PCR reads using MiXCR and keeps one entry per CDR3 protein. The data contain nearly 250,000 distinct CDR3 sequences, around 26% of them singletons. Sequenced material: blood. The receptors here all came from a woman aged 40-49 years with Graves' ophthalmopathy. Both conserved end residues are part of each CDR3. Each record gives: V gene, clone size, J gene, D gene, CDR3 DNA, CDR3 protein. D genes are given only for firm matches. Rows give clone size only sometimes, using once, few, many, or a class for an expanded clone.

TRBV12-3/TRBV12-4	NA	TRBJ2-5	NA	TGTGCCAGCAGTACCGGACACCAAGAGACCCAGTACTTC	CASSTGHQETQYF
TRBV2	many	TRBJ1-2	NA	TGTGCCAGCAGTGAGGACGGGGGCAAAGGCTACACCTTC	CASSEDGGKGYTF
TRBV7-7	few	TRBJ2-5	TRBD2	TGTGCTAGCAGCTTAGGGAGCTTAGCGGGAGCGCAAGAGACTCAGTACTTC	CASSLGSLAGAQETQYF
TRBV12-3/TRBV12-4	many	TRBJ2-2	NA	TGTGCCAGCAGTTTTGGGACGCGGGGCGGGGAGCTGTTTTTT	CASSFGTRGGELFF
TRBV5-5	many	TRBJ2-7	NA	TGTGCCAGCAGCGCAGAGGTCGGCGAGCAGTACTTC	CASSAEVGEQYF
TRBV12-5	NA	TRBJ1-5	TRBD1	TGTGCTAGTGGCCCTGGGACAGGGGTTAATCAGCCCCAGCATTTT	CASGPGTGVNQPQHF
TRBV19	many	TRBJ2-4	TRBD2	TGTGCCAGTAGTCGGACTAGCGGGAGTGGAAACATTCAGTACTTC	CASSRTSGSGNIQYF
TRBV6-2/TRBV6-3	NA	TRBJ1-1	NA	TGTGCCAGCAGCCCCGTCAGGTTCGGAAGGGACGGCTTGAACACTGAAGCTTTCTTT	CASSPVRFGRDGLNTEAFF
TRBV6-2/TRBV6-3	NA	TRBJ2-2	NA	TGTGCCAGCAGTCCCACCAGGTACACCGGGGAGCTGTTTTTT	CASSPTRYTGELFF
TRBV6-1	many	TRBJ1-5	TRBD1	TGTGCCAGCAGTGGGAACAGGGGGCTGGAGCCCCAGCATTTT	CASSGNRGLEPQHF
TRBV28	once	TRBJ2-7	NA	TGTGCCAGCAGATCTCAGGGGAACGAGCAGTACTTC	CASRSQGNEQYF
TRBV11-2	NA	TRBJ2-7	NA	TGTGCCAGCAGCCGCGGCGGGATCCGACCGGGGCAGTACTTC	CASSRGGIRPGQYF
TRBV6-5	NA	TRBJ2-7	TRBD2	TGTGCCAGCAGTTATCTCATTAGCGGGGGGCCCTACGAGCAGTACTTC	CASSYLISGGPYEQYF
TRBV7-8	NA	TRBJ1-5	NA	TGTGCCAGCAGCCCTTATGGCCAGCCCCAGCATTTT	CASSPYGQPQHF
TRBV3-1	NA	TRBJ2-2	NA	TGTGCCAGCAGCCAAGGATATCTCGGGGAGCTGTTTTTT	CASSQGYLGELFF
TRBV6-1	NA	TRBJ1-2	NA	TGTGCCAGCAGTGTCGGGGGACGGGACTATGGCTACACCTTC	CASSVGGRDYGYTF
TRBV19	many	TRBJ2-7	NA	TGTGCCAGTAGTATCATAGGGGATGGGGTCTACGAGCAGTACTTC	CASSIIGDGVYEQYF
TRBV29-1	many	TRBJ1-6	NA	TGCAGCGTCGGACACTTGGGTAGTGATAATTCACCCCTCCACTTT	CSVGHLGSDNSPLHF
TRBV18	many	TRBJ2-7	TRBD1	TGTGCCAGCTCACAACCCGGGACAGGGGGAGGATCCTCCGAGCAGTACTTC	CASSQPGTGGGSSEQYF
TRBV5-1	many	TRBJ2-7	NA	TGCGCCAGCAGCTTGGAATCAGCAAGCTCCTACGAGCAGTACTTC	CASSLESASSYEQYF
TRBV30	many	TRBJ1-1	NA	TGTGCCTGGAGTCGGGCGATGAACACTGAAGCTTTCTTT	CAWSRAMNTEAFF
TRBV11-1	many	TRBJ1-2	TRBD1	TGTGCCAGCAGCCCGGGACAGGGGCGCTATGGCTACACCTTC	CASSPGQGRYGYTF
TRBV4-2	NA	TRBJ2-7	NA	TGTGCCAGCAGCCAAGATTTCGGGTCCGAGCAGTGCTTC	CASSQDFGSEQCF
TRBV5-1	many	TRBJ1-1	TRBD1	TGCGCCAGCGGCCGGGACAGGGACACTGAAGCTTTCTTT	CASGRDRDTEAFF
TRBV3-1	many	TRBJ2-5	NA	TGTGCCAGCAGCCGTCTCAGGGAGACCCAGTACTTC	CASSRLRETQYF
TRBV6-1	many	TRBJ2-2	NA	TGTGCCAGCACTGGGCTCCCTACGCACGGGGAGCTGTTTTTT	CASTGLPTHGELFF
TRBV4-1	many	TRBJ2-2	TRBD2	TGCGCCAGCAGCAAAGGGGGTAGCGGGAGGGCTCGGAGTTTGGCCGGGGAGCTGTTTTTT	CASSKGGSGRARSLAGELFF
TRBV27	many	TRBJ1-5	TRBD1	TGTGCCAGCAGAAAACAGGGGAATAGCAATCAGCCCCAGCATTTT	CASRKQGNSNQPQHF
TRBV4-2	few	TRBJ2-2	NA	TGTGCCAGCAGCCAAGTGGGGGAGACCACCGGGGAGCTGTTTTTT	CASSQVGETTGELFF
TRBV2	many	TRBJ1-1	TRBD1	TGTGCCAGCAGTTCACAGGGGTTAGAGACTGAAGCTTTCTTT	CASSSQGLETEAFF
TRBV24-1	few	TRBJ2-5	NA	TGTGCCACCAGTGATCCATACCGTCAAGAGACCCAGTACTTC	CATSDPYRQETQYF
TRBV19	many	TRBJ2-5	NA	TGTGCCAGTAGTATTTCTGCAGGAATGGAGACCCAGTACTTC	CASSISAGMETQYF
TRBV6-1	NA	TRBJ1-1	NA	TGTGCCAGCAGTCCTACCATTAGGGTCAACACTGAAGCTTTCTTT	CASSPTIRVNTEAFF
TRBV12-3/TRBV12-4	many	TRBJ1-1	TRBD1	TGTGCCAGCAGTTTACAGGGGGCGCACACTGAAGCTTTCTTT	CASSLQGAHTEAFF
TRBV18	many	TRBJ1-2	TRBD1	TGTGCCAGCAGCCCCGGGACAGACTATGGCTACACCTTC	CASSPGTDYGYTF
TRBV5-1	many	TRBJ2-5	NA	TGCGCCAGCAGCTTAAATACAGGGTCCGAGACCCAGTACTTC	CASSLNTGSETQYF
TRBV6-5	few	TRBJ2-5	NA	TGTGCCAGCAGTTCCCGGGCAGTACAAGAGACCCAGTACTTC	CASSSRAVQETQYF